The sequence of this TCR beta chain was determined in a study of blood T cell repertoires in COVID-19. Study-level background: COVID-19 samples from acute and convalescent phases originated in the United States, Italy and Spain. T cells, B-cell-depleted T cells, or PBMCs provided the cDNA or gDNA that served as material.

Assay used: immunoSEQ multiplex PCR; TCRdb lists only in-frame clones, some missing. This sample has 270,000 or so clones, with less than 85% found just once. Germline CDR1 LNHDA, CDR2 SQIVND (reference sequence). The CDR3 consists of 11 residues. Trimming pared 3 bases from V and 8 bases from J, leaving 7 bases between. This TCR was sampled from a human donor with COVID-19, enrolled during active disease. The donor label of this sample is uncertain. V usage is TRBV19 and J usage is TRBJ2-5; D gene ambiguous. Sequenced sample: peripheral blood. CDR3 protein: CASSISNTQYF. The CDR3, as DNA: TGTGCCAGTAGTATTAGTAACACCCAGTACTTC.